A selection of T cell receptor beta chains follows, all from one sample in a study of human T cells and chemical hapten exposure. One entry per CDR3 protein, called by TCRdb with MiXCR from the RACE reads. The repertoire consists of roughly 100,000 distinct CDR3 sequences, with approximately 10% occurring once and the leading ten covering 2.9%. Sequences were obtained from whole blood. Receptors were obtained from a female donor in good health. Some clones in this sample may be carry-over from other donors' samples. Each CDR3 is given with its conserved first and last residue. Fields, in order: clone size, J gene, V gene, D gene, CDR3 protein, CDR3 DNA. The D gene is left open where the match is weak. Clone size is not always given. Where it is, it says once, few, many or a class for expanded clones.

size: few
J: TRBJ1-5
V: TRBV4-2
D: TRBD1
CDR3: CASSPEGTGGDNQPQHF
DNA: TGTGCCAGCAGCCCAGAGGGTACAGGGGGAGACAATCAGCCCCAGCATTTT

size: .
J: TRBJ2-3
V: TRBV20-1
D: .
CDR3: CSAPKADTQYF
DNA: TGCAGTGCTCCCAAAGCAGATACGCAGTATTTT

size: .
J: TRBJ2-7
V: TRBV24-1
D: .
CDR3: CATSDLSGSEYF
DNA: TGTGCCACCAGTGATTTGAGTGGTTCGGAGTACTTC

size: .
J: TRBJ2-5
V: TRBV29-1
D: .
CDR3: CSVPPEQETQYF
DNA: TGCAGCGTCCCTCCGGAGCAAGAGACCCAGTACTTC

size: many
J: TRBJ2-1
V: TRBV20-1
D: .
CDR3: CSASPPLAYYNEQFF
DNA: TGCAGTGCTAGTCCACCTCTAGCGTATTACAATGAGCAGTTCTTC

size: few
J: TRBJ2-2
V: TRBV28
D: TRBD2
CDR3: CASSPLSGRFEGTGELFF
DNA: TGTGCCAGCAGCCCACTTAGCGGGAGGTTCGAGGGCACCGGGGAGCTGTTTTTT

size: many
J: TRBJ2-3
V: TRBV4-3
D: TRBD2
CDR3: CASSQGASGTPDTQYF
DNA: TGCGCCAGCAGCCAAGGGGCTAGCGGGACGCCAGATACGCAGTATTTT

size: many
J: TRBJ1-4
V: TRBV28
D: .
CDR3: CASSPPGGNEKLFF
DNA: TGTGCCAGCAGTCCACCGGGAGGGAATGAAAAACTGTTTTTT

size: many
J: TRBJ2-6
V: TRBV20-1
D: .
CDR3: CSAPDSGANVLTF
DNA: TGCAGTGCGCCGGACTCTGGGGCCAACGTCCTGACTTTC

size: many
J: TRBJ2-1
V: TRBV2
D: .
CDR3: CASMRGGAGEQFF
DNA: TGTGCCAGCATGAGGGGGGGGGCAGGTGAGCAGTTCTTC

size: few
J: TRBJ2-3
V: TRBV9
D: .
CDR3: CASSVGIGGMTTFTDTQYF
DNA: TGTGCCAGCAGCGTAGGTATCGGGGGAATGACGACCTTCACAGATACGCAGTATTTT

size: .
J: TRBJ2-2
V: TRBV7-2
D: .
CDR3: CASSLAGQLTGELFF
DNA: TGTGCCAGCAGCTTAGCGGGTCAGCTCACCGGGGAGCTGTTTTTT

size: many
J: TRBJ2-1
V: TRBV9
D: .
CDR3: CASSPWGGTVYNEQFF
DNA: TGTGCCAGCAGCCCGTGGGGGGGGACAGTATACAATGAGCAGTTCTTC

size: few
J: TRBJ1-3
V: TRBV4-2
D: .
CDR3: CASSQGGLEDTIYF
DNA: TGTGCCAGCAGCCAAGGGGGTCTCGAAGACACCATATATTTT

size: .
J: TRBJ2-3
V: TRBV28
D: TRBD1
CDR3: CASTDGDRRTDTQYF
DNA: TGTGCCAGCACCGACGGGGACAGGCGCACAGATACGCAGTATTTT

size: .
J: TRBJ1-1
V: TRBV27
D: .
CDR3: CASSFSSGSNTEAFF
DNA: TGTGCCAGCAGTTTCTCTTCAGGATCGAACACTGAAGCTTTCTTT

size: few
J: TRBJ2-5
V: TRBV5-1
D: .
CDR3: CASSRQETQYF
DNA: TGCGCCAGCAGTCGACAAGAGACCCAGTACTTC

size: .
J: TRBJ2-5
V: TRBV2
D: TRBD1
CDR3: CASTGTEETQYF
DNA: TGTGCCAGCACCGGGACAGAAGAGACCCAGTACTTC

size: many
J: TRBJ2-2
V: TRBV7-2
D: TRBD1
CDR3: CASSRQQGADTGELFF
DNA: TGTGCCAGCAGCAGGCAACAGGGGGCAGACACCGGGGAGCTGTTTTTT

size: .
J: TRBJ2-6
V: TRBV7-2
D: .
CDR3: CASSSTGGANILTF
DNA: TGTGCCAGCAGCTCAACTGGTGGAGCCAACATCCTGACTTTC

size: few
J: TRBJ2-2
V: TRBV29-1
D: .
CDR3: CSVESFANTGELFF
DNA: TGCAGCGTTGAAAGTTTCGCGAACACCGGGGAGCTGTTTTTT

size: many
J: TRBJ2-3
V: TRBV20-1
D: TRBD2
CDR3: CSARTSGADTQYF
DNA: TGCAGTGCTAGGACTAGCGGGGCAGATACGCAGTATTTT

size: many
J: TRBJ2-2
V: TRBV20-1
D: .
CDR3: CSADGAVNTGELFF
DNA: TGCAGTGCGGATGGGGCAGTTAACACCGGGGAGCTGTTTTTT

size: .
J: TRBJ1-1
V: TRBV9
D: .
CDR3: CASSVVPGNTEAFF
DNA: TGTGCCAGCAGCGTAGTCCCAGGGAACACTGAAGCTTTCTTT

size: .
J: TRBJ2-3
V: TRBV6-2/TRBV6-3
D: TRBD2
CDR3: CASTVAGNTDTQYF
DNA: TGTGCCAGCACAGTAGCGGGAAACACAGATACGCAGTATTTT

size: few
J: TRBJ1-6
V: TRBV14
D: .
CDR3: CASSQAFSFRNNSPLHF
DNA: TGTGCCAGCAGCCAAGCTTTCTCGTTCCGGAATAATTCACCCCTCCACTTT

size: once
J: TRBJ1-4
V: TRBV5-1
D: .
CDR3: CASSLQFNKKLFF
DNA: TGCGCCAGCAGCTTACAGTTTAATAAAAAACTGTTTTTT

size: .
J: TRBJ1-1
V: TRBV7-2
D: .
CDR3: CASSLWGLGGMNTEAFF
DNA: TGTGCCAGCAGCTTATGGGGCCTTGGCGGCATGAACACTGAAGCTTTCTTT

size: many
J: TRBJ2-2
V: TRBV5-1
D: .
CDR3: CASSLEGSTGELFF
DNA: TGCGCCAGCAGCTTGGAAGGGAGCACCGGGGAGCTGTTTTTT

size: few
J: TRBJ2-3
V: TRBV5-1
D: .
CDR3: CASSLYPSTDTQYF
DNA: TGCGCCAGCAGCTTGTACCCTAGCACAGATACGCAGTATTTT

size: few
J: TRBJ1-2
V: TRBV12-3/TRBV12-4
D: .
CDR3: CASRLGNYGYTF
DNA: TGTGCCAGCAGGTTGGGGAACTATGGCTACACCTTC

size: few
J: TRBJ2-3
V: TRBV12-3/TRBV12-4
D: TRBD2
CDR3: CASKRTSGGSTDTQYF
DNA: TGTGCCAGCAAACGGACTAGCGGGGGGAGCACAGATACGCAGTATTTT

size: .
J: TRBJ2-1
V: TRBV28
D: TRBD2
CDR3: CARSPTGTSGRNKQFF
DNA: TGTGCCAGGAGTCCTACCGGGACTAGCGGGAGGAATAAGCAGTTCTTC

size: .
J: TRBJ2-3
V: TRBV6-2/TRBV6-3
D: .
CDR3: CASSYQSGGVTDTQYF
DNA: TGTGCCAGCAGTTACCAGAGCGGCGGGGTTACAGATACGCAGTATTTT

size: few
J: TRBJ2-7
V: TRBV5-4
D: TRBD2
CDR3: CASSLVGTTSEQYF
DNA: TGTGCCAGCAGCTTGGTGGGGACTACCAGCGAGCAGTACTTC

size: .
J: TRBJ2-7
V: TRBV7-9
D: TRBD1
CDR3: CASSLVRQGDEQYF
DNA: TGTGCCAGCAGCTTAGTACGACAGGGGGACGAGCAGTACTTC

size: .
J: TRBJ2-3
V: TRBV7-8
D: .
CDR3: CASSFQKTLADTQYF
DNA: TGTGCCAGCAGCTTCCAGAAGACTTTAGCAGATACGCAGTATTTT

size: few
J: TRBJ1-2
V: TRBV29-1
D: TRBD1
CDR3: CSVSTGTYGYTF
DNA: TGCAGCGTTTCGACAGGGACCTATGGCTACACCTTC

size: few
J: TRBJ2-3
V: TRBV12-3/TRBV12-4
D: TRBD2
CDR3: CASSPKVLAGWADTQYF
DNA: TGTGCCAGCAGTCCCAAGGTACTAGCGGGATGGGCAGATACGCAGTATTTT

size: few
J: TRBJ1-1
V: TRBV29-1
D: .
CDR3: CSVGWVNTEAFF
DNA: TGCAGCGTTGGGTGGGTGAACACTGAAGCTTTCTTT

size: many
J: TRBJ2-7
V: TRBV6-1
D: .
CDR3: CASSGHESSYEQYF
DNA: TGTGCCAGCAGCGGACACGAGAGCTCCTACGAGCAGTACTTC

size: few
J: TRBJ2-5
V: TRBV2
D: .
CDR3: CASKFQETQYF
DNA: TGTGCCAGTAAGTTCCAAGAGACCCAGTACTTC

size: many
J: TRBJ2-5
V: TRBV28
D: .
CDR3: CASSSQGKASIQYF
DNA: TGTGCCAGCAGTTCACAGGGAAAAGCGTCAATCCAGTACTTC

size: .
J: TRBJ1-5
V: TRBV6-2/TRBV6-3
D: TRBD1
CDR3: CASSIQLGQGSQPQHF
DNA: TGTGCCAGCAGTATCCAATTGGGACAGGGAAGTCAGCCCCAGCATTTT

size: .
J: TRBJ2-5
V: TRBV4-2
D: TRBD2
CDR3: CASSRLKLAGQETQYF
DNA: TGTGCCAGCAGCCGCCTGAAGCTAGCGGGACAAGAGACCCAGTACTTC

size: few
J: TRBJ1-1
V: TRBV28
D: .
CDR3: CASRRRTANTEAFF
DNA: TGTGCCAGCAGGCGCCGGACAGCCAACACTGAAGCTTTCTTT

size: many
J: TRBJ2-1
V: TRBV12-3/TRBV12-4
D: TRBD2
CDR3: CASSLASSGRSSYNEQFF
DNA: TGTGCCAGCAGTTTAGCTTCTAGCGGGAGATCCTCCTACAATGAGCAGTTCTTC

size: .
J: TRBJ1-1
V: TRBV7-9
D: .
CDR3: CASSFRGGDTEAFF
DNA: TGTGCCAGCAGCTTCAGGGGCGGAGACACTGAAGCTTTCTTT

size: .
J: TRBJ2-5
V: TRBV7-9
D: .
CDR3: CASSQEETQYF
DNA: TGTGCCAGCAGCCAAGAAGAGACCCAGTACTTC

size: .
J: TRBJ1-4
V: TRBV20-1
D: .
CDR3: CSAKDVSNEKLFF
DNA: TGCAGTGCTAAGGACGTTTCTAATGAAAAACTGTTTTTT

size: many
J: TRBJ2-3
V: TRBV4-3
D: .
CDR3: CASSQELAPDTDTQYF
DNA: TGCGCCAGCAGCCAAGAACTGGCGCCAGACACAGATACGCAGTATTTT

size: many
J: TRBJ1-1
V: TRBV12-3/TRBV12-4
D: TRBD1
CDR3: CASIPGGERQDTEAFF
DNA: TGTGCCAGCATTCCAGGGGGGGAAAGACAGGACACTGAAGCTTTCTTT

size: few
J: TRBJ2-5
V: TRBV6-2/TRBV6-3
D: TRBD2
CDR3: CASSYLGGRARETQYF
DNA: TGTGCCAGCAGTTACCTCGGCGGGAGGGCCCGAGAGACCCAGTACTTC

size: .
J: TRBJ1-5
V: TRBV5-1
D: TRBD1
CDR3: CASSLRGGGDQPQHF
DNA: TGCGCCAGCAGCCTGCGAGGGGGCGGAGATCAGCCCCAGCATTTT

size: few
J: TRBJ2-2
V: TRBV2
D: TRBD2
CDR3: CASSEDRTSVAGELFF
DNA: TGTGCCAGCAGTGAAGATCGGACTAGCGTTGCCGGGGAGCTGTTTTTT

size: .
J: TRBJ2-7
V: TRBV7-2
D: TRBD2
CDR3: CASSLGRASYEQYF
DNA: TGTGCCAGCAGCCTCGGGAGGGCCAGTTACGAGCAGTACTTC